This paragraph reports one T cell receptor (beta chain). The data stem from a study of T cell changes during pregnancy in multiple sclerosis. Produced via immunoSEQ multiplex PCR; TCRdb's table is partial and in-frame only. The sample gives about 57,000 clones, roughly 94% of which show up once; roughly 0.2% is in the top ten. Trimming shortened V by 3 bases and J by 4 bases, and 3 bases separated the two germline ends. The CDR3 is 11 amino acids. This sequence was found in a female donor with multiple sclerosis, enrolled in a pregnancy study. The sequences come from CD4+ T cells from peripheral blood mononuclear cells, collected in the second trimester of pregnancy. The V gene is TRBV23-1, the J gene TRBJ1-2; D is undetermined. TRBV23-1 is labeled an ORF, and its function is uncertain. The DNA for the CDR3 is TGCGCCAGCAGTCATATCTATGGCTACACCTTC. Amino acids: CASSHIYGYTF.